These 14 T cell receptor beta chains came from one sample sequenced in a study of OX40 agonist ivuxolimab in advanced cancers. Libraries were prepared by immunoSEQ multiplex PCR; TCRdb keeps only in-frame clonotypes and omits some of them. The table records tens of thousands of clones, around 84% of them present only once. Here the sequenced sample was CD4+ or CD8+ T cells sorted from blood, taken in a trial of the OX40 agonist ivuxolimab. These receptor sequences come from an adult with an advanced solid tumor such as melanoma, head and neck, liver or kidney cancer.

This chain joins TRBV11-3 and TRBJ2-2; 10 positions match TRBD2. From germline, CDR1 is SGHNT and CDR2 YENEEA. Trimming removed 0 bases from V and 5 bases from J; junction bases left unmatched: 9. The CDR3 spans 18 residues. The CDR3 loop reads CASSLETLAGRGTGELFF. The CDR3 region has the DNA TGTGCCAGCAGCTTAGAAACACTAGCGGGAAGGGGGACCGGGGAGCTGTTTTTT.

The V gene is TRBV6-6, the J gene TRBJ2-2; TRBD2 might be the D (5 bases). Trimming left V 10 bases short and J 3 bases short, with 12 bases between. CDR1 is MNHNY, CDR2 SVGAGI, per germline (reference sequence). The length of the CDR3 is 13 residues. CDR3 coding DNA: TGTGCCACCGAGACTATCCACACCGGGGAGCTGTTTTTT. Translation gives CATETIHTGELFF.

This clone was found once. The rearrangement links TRBV29-1 to TRBJ2-3; D is possibly TRBD1 or TRBD2 (5 bases each). Trimming cost V 8 bases and J 0 bases, with 15 bases left between them. The germline CDR1 and CDR2 sequences are SQVTM and ANQGSEA. The CDR3 consists of 14 residues. The CDR3 protein is CSLLRGSSTDTQYF. DNA for the CDR3: TGCAGCCTTTTGAGGGGAAGTAGCACAGATACGCAGTATTTT.

The rearrangement joins TRBV6-5 to TRBJ2-7; weak D call: TRBD1 (6 bases). Germline V gene data show CDR1 as MNHEY and CDR2 as SVGAGI. The germline V and J ends were trimmed by 6 bases and 4 bases, with 13 bases remaining between them. The CDR3 loop spans 13 amino acids. DNA for the CDR3: TGTGCCAGCAGAGGAATCCAGGGGTACGAGCAGTACTTC. This gives the protein CASRGIQGYEQYF.

The chain has TRBV5-1 and TRBJ2-5; D perhaps matches TRBD2 (5 bases). The CDR3 is 14 amino acids. V was pared by 4 bases and J by 5 bases, with 15 bases between. CDR1 is SGHRS and CDR2 is YFSETQ in the germline V gene. This CDR3 reads CASSGWTRSETQYF. CDR3 coding DNA: TGCGCCAGCAGCGGATGGACTCGCTCCGAGACCCAGTACTTC. The full variable domain, rest sourced from reference TRBV5-1 and TRBJ2-5, is KAGVTQTPRYLIKTRGQQVTLSCSPISGHRSVSWYQQTPGQGLQFLFEYFSETQRNKGNFPGRFSGRQFSNSRSEMNVSTLELGDSALYLCASSGWTRSETQYFGPGTRLLVL.

J is TRBJ2-1 and V is TRBV11-2; 9 nucleotides match TRBD2. The CDR3 is 15 amino acids. Germline V gene data show CDR1 as SGHAT and CDR2 as FQNNGV. Losses at the gene ends were 2 bases for V and 4 bases for J; bases not matched to a gene: 3. The DNA of the CDR3 is TGTGCCAGCAGCTTAACTAGCGGGTTATACAATGAGCAGTTCTTC. It is translated as CASSLTSGLYNEQFF. The variable domain in full, completed from reference TRBV11-2 and TRBJ2-1, reads EAGVAQSPRYKIIEKRQSVAFWCNPISGHATLYWYQQILGQGPKLLIQFQNNGVVDDSQLPKDRFSAERLKGVDSTLKIQPAKLEDSAVYLCASSLTSGLYNEQFFGPGTRLTVL.

The chain links TRBV28 to TRBJ2-7; no clear D. CDR3 size: 13 residues. The ends were cut back, 2 bases at V and 2 bases at J, with 7 bases in the middle. Germline values: CDR1 MDHEN, CDR2 SYDVKM. For the CDR3, the DNA is TGTGCCAGCAGTTTAAACACCGCCTACGAGCAGTACTTC. It encodes CASSLNTAYEQYF.

This clone was recorded once. The V call is TRBV19, the J call TRBJ1-2, with D possibly being TRBD1 (5 bases). V was pared by 8 bases and J by 4 bases, with 14 bases between. CDR1 and CDR2 (germline): LNHDA, SQIVND (reference sequence). The CDR3 is 13 residues long. DNA for the CDR3: TGTGCCAGTTCCTCTCAGGGCTCCTATGGCTACACCTTC. Translation gives CASSSQGSYGYTF.

The chain joins TRBV4-3 to TRBJ2-2; 11 nucleotides align to TRBD2. Per the germline V gene, CDR1 is LGHNA and CDR2 is YSLEER. V shed 3 bases and J 2 bases; nucleotides not matched to a gene: 5. CDR3 length: 17 amino acids. Here the CDR3 DNA reads TGCGCCAGCAGCCAGGGACTAGCGGATTCCAACACCGGGGAGCTGTTTTTT. Translated: CASSQGLADSNTGELFF.

V and J are TRBV4-3 and TRBJ1-5; D gene uncertain. Trimming pared 4 bases from V and 4 bases from J, leaving 8 bases between. The germline CDR1 and CDR2 sequences are LGHNA and YSLEER. The CDR3 spans 13 residues. CDR3 sequence (DNA): TGCGCCAGCAGCCCGGGCAGAAATCAGCCCCAGCATTTT. Translated: CASSPGRNQPQHF.

The chain joins TRBV5-4 to TRBJ2-2; D remains unclear. V lost 0 bases to trimming and J lost 2 bases, with 8 bases between them. The germline V gene encodes CDR1 SGHNT and CDR2 YYREEE (reference sequence). The CDR3 consists of 15 residues. In DNA form, the CDR3 reads TGTGCCAGCAGCTTGGCAGGCTTAAACACCGGGGAGCTGTTTTTT. Translation gives CASSLAGLNTGELFF. Supplemented by reference TRBV5-4 and TRBJ2-2, the full variable domain reads ETGVTQSPTHLIKTRGQQVTLRCSSQSGHNTVSWYQQALGQGPQFIFQYYREEENGRGNFPPRFSGLQFPNYSSELNVNALELDDSALYLCASSLAGLNTGELFFGEGSRLTVL.

The chain has TRBV7-3 and TRBJ1-1, with 11 bases lining up with TRBD1. Germline V gives CDR1 SGHTA, CDR2 FQGTGA. CDR3 size: 15 residues. Germline trimming cut 5 bases from V and 4 bases from J; bases unmatched to any gene: 6. CDR3: CASSLSGTGGTEAFF. The CDR3 DNA reads TGTGCCAGCAGCCTATCCGGGACAGGGGGCACTGAAGCTTTCTTT.

As to this clone: Its ends do not fully match the called genes, so a read error is possible. The chain combines TRBV7-2 with TRBJ2-3, with 12 bases identical to TRBD2. The germline V gene has CDR1 SGHTA and CDR2 FQGNSA. The CDR3 length is 15 residues. CDR3 loop: CASSLAGGLADTQYF. The DNA of the CDR3 is TGTGCCAGCAGCCTAGCGGGGGGGCTAGCAGATACGCAGTATTTT.

The chain carries TRBV6-5 and TRBJ2-5; perhaps TRBD2 as D (5 bases). Germline values: CDR1 MNHEY, CDR2 SVGAGI. The CDR3 sequence is 14 residues long. V dropped 3 bases and J dropped 5 bases, with 13 bases sitting between them. CDR3 DNA sequence: TGTGCCAGCAGTTATTCTAGCTGGGCGGAGACCCAGTACTTC. Translated, it gives CASSYSSWAETQYF.